These T cell receptor beta chains were read from a single sample in a study of T cell repertoires in cytomegalovirus infection. TCRdb ran MiXCR on the reads and lists one entry per CDR3 protein. The sample yields about 310,000 distinct CDR3 sequences, about a sixth seen once. Sequenced: PBMCs. These receptors all come from a human donor in good health (CMV status not recorded). Some clones in this sample may be carry-over from other donors' samples. CDR3s include the opening cysteine and the closing phenylalanine or tryptophan. A D gene is named only where the DNA matches it firmly. Clone size is stated in some rows and not others, as once, few, many or a class when expanded.

cdr3_length	v_call	d_call	j_call	clone_size	cdr3_aa	cdr3_nt
16	TRBV18	-	TRBJ1-1	once	CASSPRQDGVNTEAFF	TGTGCCAGCTCACCACGCCAGGATGGAGTGAACACTGAAGCTTTCTTT
16	TRBV7-9	TRBD1	TRBJ2-3	few	CASSRLTGVATDTQYF	TGTGCCAGCAGCCGATTGACAGGGGTGGCGACAGATACGCAGTATTTT
12	TRBV20-1	-	TRBJ2-2	-	CSARANTGELFF	TGCAGTGCTAGAGCTAACACCGGGGAGCTGTTTTTT
16	TRBV20-1	TRBD2	TRBJ2-1	few	CSASPLAGGRYNEQFF	TGCAGTGCTAGCCCTCTAGCGGGGGGGAGATACAATGAGCAGTTCTTC
15	TRBV20-1	TRBD1	TRBJ1-6	many	CSARAGGTGYSPLHF	TGCAGTGCTAGAGCAGGGGGGACTGGCTATTCACCCCTCCACTTT
12	TRBV5-1	-	TRBJ1-2	-	CASSSYRDGYTF	TGCGCCAGCAGCTCGTACAGGGATGGCTACACCTTC
13	TRBV7-9	TRBD1	TRBJ2-7	many	CASQTGSSYEQYF	TGTGCCAGCCAGACAGGGAGCTCCTACGAGCAGTACTTC
14	TRBV28	TRBD2	TRBJ2-2	-	CASSIAGGTGELFF	TGTGCCAGCAGTATAGCGGGGGGAACCGGGGAGCTGTTTTTT
12	TRBV6-6	-	TRBJ2-2	-	CATRNEGGELFF	TGTGCCACCCGAAACGAGGGTGGGGAGCTGTTTTTT
15	TRBV28	-	TRBJ2-1	many	CASSSPSLHSDEQFF	TGTGCCAGCAGTTCCCCGTCCTTACATTCCGATGAGCAGTTCTTC